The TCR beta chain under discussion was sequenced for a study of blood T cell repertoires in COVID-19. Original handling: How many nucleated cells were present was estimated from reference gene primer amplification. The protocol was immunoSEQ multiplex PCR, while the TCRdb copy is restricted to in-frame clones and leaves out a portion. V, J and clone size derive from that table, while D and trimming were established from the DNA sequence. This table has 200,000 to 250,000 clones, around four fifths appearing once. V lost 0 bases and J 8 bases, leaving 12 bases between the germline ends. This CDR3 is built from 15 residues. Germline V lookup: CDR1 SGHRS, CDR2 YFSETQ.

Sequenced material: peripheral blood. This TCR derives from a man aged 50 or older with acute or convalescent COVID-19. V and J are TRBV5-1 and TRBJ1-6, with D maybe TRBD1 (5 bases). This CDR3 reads CASSLAGQIYSPLHF. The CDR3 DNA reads TGCGCCAGCAGCTTGGCAGGGCAAATCTATTCACCCCTCCACTTT. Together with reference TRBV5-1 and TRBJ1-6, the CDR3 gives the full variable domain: KAGVTQTPRYLIKTRGQQVTLSCSPISGHRSVSWYQQTPGQGLQFLFEYFSETQRNKGNFPGRFSGRQFSNSRSEMNVSTLELGDSALYLCASSLAGQIYSPLHFGNGTRLTVT.